Following are 19 T cell receptor beta chains from one sample sequenced in a study of T cells in localized non-small cell lung cancer. Here immunoSEQ multiplex PCR was the method, and the copy in TCRdb shows in-frame clones only, minus some. Among about 11,000 clones listed, 25% to 35% were seen once. Sequences were derived from lung tumor tissue, sampled before any cancer treatment. The receptors were gathered from a man aged 35 to 69 with stage I lung adenocarcinoma.

V gene TRBV5-1 combines with J gene TRBJ1-1; TRBD1 aligns across 9 bases. This CDR3 is built from 15 residues. Germline V gene data show CDR1 as SGHRS and CDR2 as YFSETQ. J gave up 2 bases and V 4 bases, and 6 bases lay outside the gene matches. This CDR3 is CASSPLGQGNTEAFF. The DNA of the CDR3 is TGCGCCAGCAGCCCGCTGGGACAGGGAAACACTGAAGCTTTCTTT.

There are a few counts of this clone. The identical CDR3 is also encoded by other nucleotide sequences in the sample. This chain links TRBV29-1 with TRBJ1-1; the D gene is possibly TRBD1 (5 bases). The germline gives CDR1 SQVTM, CDR2 ANQGSEA. The CDR3 is 13 amino acids. Trimming pared 7 bases from V and 1 base from J, leaving 13 bases between. Written as DNA, the CDR3 is TGCAGCGCGGGGGGAGGACAGAACACTGAAGCTTTCTTT. Translating it yields CSAGGGQNTEAFF.

The chain links TRBV6-8 to TRBJ2-1; D is ambiguous. The CDR3 is 14 amino acids. The germline gives CDR1 MNHGY, CDR2 SAAAGT. Trimming cost V 5 bases and J 6 bases, with 14 bases left between them. Here the CDR3 DNA reads TGTGCCAGCAGTGACCCCGGGTCACCCAATGAGCAGTTCTTC. Its translation: CASSDPGSPNEQFF.

In its sample, this clone was seen a few times. This chain's CDR3 is CASIQGTSNTGELFF. CDR3 nucleotides: TGTGCCAGCATACAGGGGACATCGAACACCGGGGAGCTGTTTTTT. The V and J genes are TRBV12-5 and TRBJ2-2, with 7 positions matching TRBD1. The CDR3 runs to 15 residues. From germline, CDR1 is LGHNT and CDR2 FRNRAP.

This clone was found a few times. The chain uses TRBV19 and TRBJ2-7, with 7 bases that match TRBD1. The length of the CDR3 is 14 residues. V gave up 5 bases and J gave up 3 bases; unmatched junction bases: 7. Germline V lookup: CDR1 LNHDA, CDR2 SQIVND (reference sequence). CDR3 nucleotide sequence: TGTGCCAGTAGTGGGACAGAGGGTCTCTACGAGCAGTACTTC. Amino acid sequence: CASSGTEGLYEQYF.

The genes are TRBV13 and TRBJ2-5, with 8 bases matching TRBD1. This CDR3 is 15 amino acids long. Germline loops: CDR1 PRHDT, CDR2 FYEKMQ (reference sequence). The trim removed 0 bases at V and 5 bases at J, leaving 5 bases unmatched. The CDR3, as DNA: TGTGCCAGCAGCTTAGGCAGGGGGCCACGGGAGACCCAGTACTTC. Translated, it gives CASSLGRGPRETQYF.

This rearrangement joins TRBV19 to TRBJ2-3, with no clear D. This CDR3 spans 13 amino acids. The germline V gene encodes CDR1 LNHDA and CDR2 SQIVND (reference sequence). The germline V and J ends were trimmed by 3 bases and 7 bases, with 11 bases remaining between them. The CDR3 reads CASSIRGVHTQYF. As DNA, the CDR3 is TGTGCCAGTAGTATTCGAGGAGTCCATACGCAGTATTTT.

This sequence joins TRBV10-1 and TRBJ2-7; D uncertain. CDR3 length: 12 residues. Trimming cost V 5 bases and J 0 bases, with 5 bases left between them. Germline V gene sequence: CDR1 WNHNN, CDR2 SYGVQD (reference sequence). CDR3 residues: CASSLSSYEQYF. CDR3 sequence (DNA): TGCGCCAGCAGTCTCAGCTCCTACGAGCAGTACTTC.

This clone was observed a handful of times. The chain combines TRBV30 with TRBJ1-1; D unclear. The CDR3 spans 12 residues. CDR1 is GTSNPN, CDR2 SVGIG, per germline (reference sequence). Between the trimmed V and J ends, which lost 5 bases and 0 bases, there was a span of 7 bases. This chain's CDR3 is CAWGLMNTEAFF. The CDR3 nucleotides are TGTGCCTGGGGACTGATGAACACTGAAGCTTTCTTT. The full variable domain, in which reference TRBV30 and TRBJ1-1 provide the parts outside the CDR3, is SQTIHQWPATLVQPVGSPLSLECTVEGTSNPNLYWYRQAAGRGLQLLFYSVGIGQISSEVPQNLSASRPQDRQFILSSKKLLLSDSGFYLCAWGLMNTEAFFGQGTRLTVV.

The chain employs TRBV6-1 and TRBJ1-5; TRBD1 is a possible D gene (6 bases). The CDR3 extends over 15 amino acids. Between the trimmed V and J ends, which lost 0 bases and 6 bases, there was a span of 12 bases. Germline CDR1 and CDR2: MNHNS and SASEGT. The CDR3 nucleotides are TGTGCCAGCAGTGAAGCCGTTTCACAGGGTCAGCCCCAGCATTTT. Translating gives CASSEAVSQGQPQHF.

The chain couples TRBV6-8 to TRBJ1-1; D possibly corresponds to TRBD1 (6 bases). V was trimmed by 6 bases and J by 0 bases, leaving 8 bases between them. Germline-derived CDR1 and CDR2 are MNHGY and SAAAGT. The CDR3 loop spans 13 amino acids. The CDR3 region has the DNA TGTGCCAGCAGGTCAGGGGTGAACACTGAAGCTTTCTTT. Translated, it gives CASRSGVNTEAFF.

This chain connects TRBV19 to TRBJ1-6, with D possibly being TRBD1 (6 bases). V dropped 7 bases and J dropped 2 bases, with 15 bases sitting between them. Germline V CDR1 and CDR2: LNHDA, SQIVND (reference sequence). There are 16 residues in the CDR3. The DNA for the CDR3 is TGTGCCAGTAACAACAGGGCGGACGCCTATAATTCACCCCTCCACTTT. This sequence encodes CASNNRADAYNSPLHF.

In DNA form, the CDR3 reads TGTGCCAGCAGAGGGGACAGGGCGACCATCAATCAGCCCCAGCATTTT. It translates to CASRGDRATINQPQHF. The rearrangement joins TRBV9 to TRBJ1-5; 9 nucleotides match TRBD1. In germline, CDR1 is SGDLS, CDR2 YYNGEE. Trimming cost V 5 bases and J 3 bases; bases outside gene matches: 9. CDR3 size: 16 residues.

This clone was detected many times. The chain couples TRBV6-8 to TRBJ2-2, with 14 bases lining up with TRBD2. V was pared by 6 bases and J by 6 bases, with 3 bases of the junction left unmatched. In germline, CDR1 is MNHGY, CDR2 SAAAGT. The CDR3 has 15 residues. Written as DNA, the CDR3 is TGTGCCAGCAGGGGACTAGCGGGGGTGTCCGGGGAGCTGTTTTTT. As protein: CASRGLAGVSGELFF.

The CDR3 DNA reads as TGCGCCAGCAGCCTTACCGGGACAGGGAGATACAATGAGCAGTTCTTC. This codes for CASSLTGTGRYNEQFF. The rearrangement uses TRBV5-1 and TRBJ2-1; the match to TRBD1 covers 9 bases. V shed 4 bases and J 4 bases; nucleotides not matched to a gene: 9. Germline CDR1 reads SGHRS; CDR2 reads YFSETQ. The CDR3 has 16 amino acids.

V gene TRBV9 combines with J gene TRBJ2-1; 12 nucleotides match TRBD2. J was trimmed by 7 bases and V by 0 bases; bases with no gene match: 5. The CDR3 is made up of 16 amino acids. CDR1 is SGDLS, CDR2 YYNGEE, per germline. This CDR3 is CASSVDPSGGANEQFF. As DNA, the CDR3 is TGTGCCAGCAGCGTAGACCCTAGCGGGGGGGCGAATGAGCAGTTCTTC.

Only one count was recorded for this clone. The chain uses TRBV5-1 and TRBJ1-5; D gene ambiguous. CDR3 length: 15 amino acids. Germline V CDR1 and CDR2: SGHRS, YFSETQ. Trimming took 4 bases from V and 3 from J, leaving 14 bases between them. The CDR3 nucleotides read TGCGCCAGCAGCCCGGACGGCCAGGTCAATCAGCCCCAGCATTTT. Protein: CASSPDGQVNQPQHF.

This clone was observed at least ten times. V is TRBV6-8 and J is TRBJ2-5; D not resolved. Germline values: CDR1 MNHGY, CDR2 SAAAGT. The CDR3 is 16 amino acids. Trimming removed 4 bases from V and 5 bases from J, with 20 bases in between. The CDR3 region is CASSLELSVPRETQYF. The CDR3 DNA is TGTGCCAGCAGTTTGGAATTATCAGTTCCTCGGGAGACCCAGTACTTC.

A few counts support this clone. The J gene is TRBJ1-1, the V gene TRBV11-3; 8 positions match TRBD1. The CDR3 runs to 15 residues. Germline CDR1 is SGHNT and CDR2 is YENEEA. The V segment lost 7 bases and the J segment 6 bases; nucleotides outside the gene matches: 13. The CDR3 region is CASIQTRGRVAEAFF. In nucleotides, the CDR3 is TGTGCCAGCATCCAAACCAGGGGGCGCGTAGCTGAAGCTTTCTTT.